The following is a T cell receptor (beta chain) sequence with its context. This record comes from a study of identical twins. This CDR3 is built from 13 residues. Trimming stripped 5 bases from V and 10 bases from J, with 12 bases between. Germline-derived CDR1 and CDR2 are MNHNS and SASEGT. Each CDR3 protein is one row after TCRdb ran MiXCR on the 5' RACE reads. The sample records 450,000 or so distinct CDR3 sequences, 14% being singletons. This sample was also put to use in a study of yellow fever vaccine responses in identical twins.

The chain carries TRBV6-1 and TRBJ1-6; no clear D gene. This TCR was recovered from a young woman in good health. The sample consisted of CD4+ T cells sorted from blood. Here the CDR3 reads CASSRKESSPLHF. For the CDR3, the DNA is TGTGCCAGCAGTCGCAAAGAGAGCTCACCCCTCCACTTT.